This TCR beta chain was sequenced for a study of regulatory T cells in long-lasting Graves disease. Arm-PCR of CDR3 regions and iRepertoire HTBI primers were the basis on which TCR beta libraries were built. From the multiplex PCR reads, TCRdb called clonotypes with MiXCR, one entry per CDR3 protein. The data hold roughly 430,000 distinct CDR3 sequences, with roughly 15% observed a single time. The time point was: newly diagnosed GD, antithyroid drugs for less than 3 months. The authors made the TCR library using RNA they extracted from PBMCs. The CDR3 has 13 amino acids. The V end lost 2 bases, the J end lost 6 bases, and 9 bases lay between the germline ends. These data also featured in a second study, about T cells in Graves' hyperthyroidism and ophthalmopathy. As that report states: Primed by the HTBI set, a first-round RT-PCR was run on the TCR CDR3. The majority of expanded thyroid clonotypes above 0.001 also appeared in blood. In the analysis, a 13 V-J model separated ophthalmopathy from stable hyperthyroidism. With a median lead of around 5.9 months before onset, the model predicted ophthalmopathy.

This TCR derives from a woman younger than 45 with Graves disease. This chain connects TRBV12-3 or TRBV12-4 to TRBJ2-3, with D uncertain. Sequencing was performed on peripheral blood mononuclear cells (PBMCs), taken at new diagnosis, from a patient treated with antithyroid drugs. The CDR3 loop is CASSLIGRDTQYF. As DNA, the CDR3 is TGTGCCAGCAGTTTAATTGGACGTGATACGCAGTATTTT.